This is a list of T cell receptor beta chains from one sample in a study of early T cells in non-severe SARS-CoV-2 infection. TCRdb itself ran the 5' RACE reads through MiXCR, one entry per CDR3 protein. The sample yields 60,000 or so distinct CDR3 sequences, roughly 9% seen once. The sample consisted of whole blood. The receptors were gathered from an adult who was a healthcare worker with PCR-confirmed SARS-CoV-2 infection or an uninfected control (not recorded which). CDR3s include the opening cysteine and the closing phenylalanine or tryptophan. The D gene is left open where the match is weak. Clone size is given for some rows only: seen once, a few or many times, or a class if the clone is expanded.

cdr3_aa cdr3_nt j_call d_call v_call clone_size cdr3_length
CASTLSRETQYF TGTGCCAGCACCTTGAGCCGGGAGACCCAGTACTTC TRBJ2-5 . TRBV11-2 many 12
CASSPTGTTPFF TGTGCCAGCAGCCCGACAGGGACTACCCCGTTCTTC TRBJ2-1 . TRBV3-1 many 12
CASSFWDRGANYGYTF TGTGCCAGCAGCTTCTGGGACAGGGGAGCTAACTATGGCTACACCTTC TRBJ1-2 TRBD1 TRBV7-9 few 16
CASSLRQGNQPQHF TGTGCCAGCAGCTTGAGACAGGGCAATCAGCCCCAGCATTTT TRBJ1-5 . TRBV13 many 14
CASSGPEGDTQYF TGTGCCAGCAGCGGGCCGGAGGGAGATACGCAGTATTTT TRBJ2-3 . TRBV5-4 many 13
CASSPLRETEAFF TGTGCCAGCTCACCCCTAAGGGAGACTGAAGCTTTCTTT TRBJ1-1 . TRBV18 few 13
CASSPKDWDFFSGNTIYF TGTGCCAGCAGTCCAAAGGACTGGGACTTTTTCTCTGGAAACACCATATATTTT TRBJ1-3 . TRBV12-3/TRBV12-4 many 18
CASSPNDHTEAFF TGTGCCAGCAGCCCCAACGACCACACTGAAGCTTTCTTT TRBJ1-1 . TRBV12-3/TRBV12-4 few 13
CASSYSKLDTQYF TGTGCCAGCAGTTACTCGAAACTGGATACGCAGTATTTT TRBJ2-3 . TRBV6-6 . 13
CASSFGTEEPLHF TGTGCCAGCAGCTTCGGGACAGAGGAACCCCTCCACTTT TRBJ1-6 TRBD1 TRBV3-1 . 13
CATSGPDNEQFF TGTGCCACCAGTGGACCGGACAATGAGCAGTTCTTC TRBJ2-1 . TRBV24-1 many 12
CSAFRQYGYTF TGCAGTGCTTTCCGACAGTATGGCTACACCTTC TRBJ1-2 . TRBV20-1 few 11
CASSFDRGHGEQYF TGTGCCAGCAGCTTCGACAGGGGGCACGGCGAGCAGTACTTC TRBJ2-7 TRBD1 TRBV5-4 few 14
CASSDSLGYTF TGTGCCAGCAGTGATTCCTTAGGCTACACCTTC TRBJ1-2 . TRBV6-1 . 11
CASSLGTGVETQYF TGTGCCAGCAGCTTAGGGACAGGCGTGGAGACCCAGTACTTC TRBJ2-5 TRBD1 TRBV11-2 . 14
CASSVGTSTDTQYF TGTGCCAGCAGTGTAGGGACCAGCACAGATACGCAGTATTTT TRBJ2-3 . TRBV2 few 14
CASGLLPGQTATEAFF TGTGCTAGTGGTTTGCTGCCGGGACAGACAGCCACTGAAGCTTTCTTT TRBJ1-1 TRBD1 TRBV12-5 . 16
CASSPGGGEQFF TGTGCCAGCTCACCCGGGGGCGGTGAGCAGTTCTTC TRBJ2-1 . TRBV18 many 12
CSARVPGLYEQYF TGCAGTGCTAGAGTGCCAGGCCTCTACGAGCAGTACTTC TRBJ2-7 . TRBV20-1 many 13
CASSSDRSTDTQYF TGTGCCAGCAGCTCCGACAGATCCACAGATACGCAGTATTTT TRBJ2-3 . TRBV7-8 many 14
CASSPGQGSEQFF TGTGCCAGCAGCCCCGGACAGGGTAGTGAGCAGTTCTTC TRBJ2-1 TRBD1 TRBV13 many 13
CASSFILGNQPQHF TGTGCCAGCAGCTTTATTTTGGGCAATCAGCCCCAGCATTTT TRBJ1-5 . TRBV7-2 few 14
CSARDIDSNTDTQYF TGCAGTGCTAGAGATATCGACAGCAACACAGATACGCAGTATTTT TRBJ2-3 . TRBV20-1 . 15
CASSFPGNTQYF TGTGCCAGCAGCTTCCCAGGGAATACGCAGTATTTT TRBJ2-3 . TRBV7-9 . 12
CASSPSGGGEQYF TGTGCCAGCAGTCCATCAGGGGGGGGCGAGCAGTACTTC TRBJ2-7 . TRBV6-2/TRBV6-3 many 13
CASSPPGKGSYGYTF TGTGCCAGCTCACCACCGGGTAAGGGGAGCTATGGCTACACCTTC TRBJ1-2 . TRBV18 . 15
CASSRDRSSYEQYF TGTGCCAGCAGCCGGGACAGAAGCTCCTACGAGCAGTACTTC TRBJ2-7 TRBD1 TRBV2 few 14
CASSNRDRTYGELFF TGTGCCAGCAGTAACCGGGACCGGACCTACGGGGAGCTGTTTTTT TRBJ2-2 . TRBV6-2/TRBV6-3 . 15
CASSYSGRADYGYTF TGTGCCAGCAGTTACTCAGGCCGGGCAGACTATGGCTACACCTTC TRBJ1-2 . TRBV6-6 . 15
CASSTPPKSYEQYF TGTGCCAGCAGTACACCACCCAAGTCCTACGAGCAGTACTTC TRBJ2-7 . TRBV3-1 many 14
CASSSLLNSYEQYF TGTGCCAGCAGTTCTTTGCTCAACTCCTACGAGCAGTACTTC TRBJ2-7 . TRBV27 many 14
CASGSSSVTGELFF TGTGCTAGTGGTTCCTCCTCAGTGACCGGGGAGCTGTTTTTT TRBJ2-2 . TRBV12-5 many 14
CASSQTGGDYNEQFF TGTGCCAGCAGCCAGACGGGGGGCGACTACAATGAGCAGTTCTTC TRBJ2-1 . TRBV4-2 few 15
CASLHRGLSSDTQYF TGCGCCAGCCTTCACAGGGGGCTGTCGTCAGATACGCAGTATTTT TRBJ2-3 TRBD1 TRBV5-1 . 15
CASSLYGGTGELFF TGTGCCAGCAGCCTCTACGGGGGTACCGGGGAGCTGTTTTTT TRBJ2-2 . TRBV7-9 . 14
CASSARDTSGNTIYF TGTGCCAGCAGCGCGAGGGACACTTCTGGAAACACCATATATTTT TRBJ1-3 . TRBV9 . 15
CASSKGRRETQYF TGTGCCAGCAGTAAGGGGCGTCGAGAGACCCAGTACTTC TRBJ2-5 . TRBV12-3/TRBV12-4 few 13
CASSLKPNVLTF TGTGCCAGCAGCTTAAAGCCCAACGTCCTGACTTTC TRBJ2-6 . TRBV12-3/TRBV12-4 many 12
CSALAGGASGANVLTF TGCAGTGCGCTAGCGGGGGGGGCCTCTGGGGCCAACGTCCTGACTTTC TRBJ2-6 TRBD2 TRBV20-1 many 16
CASSGAAGQPQHF TGTGCCAGCAGTGGGGCAGCCGGTCAGCCCCAGCATTTT TRBJ1-5 . TRBV2 many 13
CASSPYGTSGGADTQYF TGTGCCAGCAGTCCCTACGGGACTAGCGGGGGAGCAGATACGCAGTATTTT TRBJ2-3 TRBD2 TRBV6-5 . 17